The clone carrying this T cell receptor beta chain came up a few times. This sample stems from a study of OX40 agonist ivuxolimab in advanced cancers. The CDR3 extends over 15 amino acids. The V end was cut by 5 bases, the J end by 3 bases, with 15 bases between. The germline gives CDR1 SGHKS, CDR2 YYEKEE (reference sequence). TCRdb keeps only in-frame clones here, not all; method: immunoSEQ multiplex PCR. Here the sample spans roughly 61,000 clones, roughly four fifths being singletons. The chain joins TRBV5-5 to TRBJ1-5; D ambiguous. The sequence was collected from an adult with an advanced solid tumor such as melanoma, head and neck, liver or kidney cancer. The sample was CD4+ or CD8+ T cells sorted from blood, taken in a trial of the OX40 agonist ivuxolimab. The CDR3 coding sequence is TGTGCCAGCAGTCTGCGCGGGATGGACAATCAGCCCCAGCATTTT. It translates to CASSLRGMDNQPQHF.